Shown below are 13 T cell receptor beta chains from a single sample sequenced in a study of monozygotic twins with inflammatory bowel disease (dated by TCRdb to the late 2010s). Libraries were made using 5' RACE. The sequencer listed for this sample is Illumina HiSeq 2500. The reads underwent TCRdb reprocessing, giving one record for each CDR3 protein sequence and no DNA. The sample table on file contains about 160,000 distinct CDR3 sequences. The ten top clones hold roughly 7.4% of the sample. The sequenced material came from blood. All receptors come from a human donor with ulcerative colitis or Crohn's disease, or a healthy co-twin of an affected twin (not recorded which).

J is TRBJ2-5 and V is TRBV20-1. In germline, CDR1 is DFQATT, CDR2 SNEGSKA (reference sequence). There are 14 residues in the CDR3. The chain's CDR3 is CSARDTSDQETQYF.

This chain joins TRBV12-3 or TRBV12-4 and TRBJ1-4. CDR3 length: 13 amino acids. This CDR3 reads CASRDDNNEKLFF.

The chain recombines TRBV6-6 with TRBJ2-2; TCRdb returns TRBD1, unconfirmable since there is no DNA. CDR1 is MNHNY, CDR2 SVGAGI, per germline (reference sequence). The CDR3 runs 14 residues. The CDR3 loop reads CASSSQGNAGELFF.

V and J are TRBV7-3 and TRBJ2-2; the TCRdb D gene call, TRBD1, has no DNA to confirm it. The CDR3 runs 14 residues. The germline gives CDR1 SGHTA, CDR2 FQGTGA. CDR3 protein: CASRTTGATGELFF.

The rearrangement uses TRBV12-5 and TRBJ1-6; TCRdb's D call, TRBD1, is unchecked because there is no DNA. Germline lookup yields CDR1 LGHNT and CDR2 FRNRAP. CDR3 length equals 21 residues. The CDR3 spells CASGLVRRDRRQKTYNSPLHF.

The chain employs TRBV20-1 and TRBJ2-2. Germline V gene lookup returns CDR1 DFQATT and CDR2 SNEGSKA (reference sequence). This CDR3 has 12 residues. The CDR3 protein is CSAPTGTGELFF.

The genes are TRBV20-1 and TRBJ2-5; as DNA is missing, the TRBD1 call by TCRdb cannot be tested. Germline V gene sequence: CDR1 DFQATT, CDR2 SNEGSKA (reference sequence). This CDR3 has 15 residues. The CDR3 reads CSASRQGARKETQYF.

V is TRBV3-1 and J is TRBJ2-3; no DNA is available, so the TRBD1 call from TCRdb remains unchecked. This CDR3 comprises 17 residues. Germline CDR1 LGHDT, CDR2 YNNKEL (reference sequence). The CDR3 sequence is CASSQDWGDRLTDTQYF.

The chain combines TRBV12-3 or TRBV12-4 with TRBJ1-6. This CDR3 comprises 16 residues. CDR3 loop: CASSLKLSSYNSPLHF.

The chain uses TRBV30 and TRBJ1-2. The CDR3 is 12 residues long. CDR1 is GTSNPN, CDR2 SVGIG, per germline (reference sequence). This CDR3 is CAWSIRPDGYTF.

The chain combines TRBV12-3 or TRBV12-4 with TRBJ1-5; TCRdb indicates TRBD1, and absent DNA this call remains unverified. The CDR3 length is 19 residues. The CDR3: CASSLLPGQGSYSNQPQHF.

This chain connects TRBV6-7 to TRBJ1-4; the D gene TCRdb calls, TRBD1, cannot be checked with no DNA. TRBV6-7 counts as an open reading frame of uncertain function. The CDR3 length is 17 residues. The CDR3 loop is CASSYSGSQTVNEKLFF.

This chain uses TRBV11-2 with TRBJ2-3; TCRdb reports TRBD2, a call that lacks DNA to check it against. CDR1 is SGHAT and CDR2 is FQNNGV in the germline V gene. The CDR3 sequence is 15 residues long. CDR3 residues: CASSPAGGGADTQYF.